The present T cell receptor beta chain was sequenced within a study of technical replicates of blood from a handful of donors. Clones were read by immunoSEQ multiplex PCR, and TCRdb kept only the in-frame ones, dropping some. The sample holds almost 90,000 clones, 94% seen once. The V and J ends lost 2 bases and 8 bases respectively, with 16 bases between them. CDR3 length: 15 amino acids. CDR1 and CDR2 from the germline V gene are SGHRS and YFSETQ. Sequenced sample: T cells isolated from PBMCs. This chain joins TRBV5-1 and TRBJ1-4; TRBD1 is a possible D gene (6 bases). The TCR originated in a human donor in good health. The CDR3 region has the DNA TGCGCCAGCAGCTTAGGGGGTAGCGCGCCCGAAAAACTGTTTTTT. Protein: CASSLGGSAPEKLFF.